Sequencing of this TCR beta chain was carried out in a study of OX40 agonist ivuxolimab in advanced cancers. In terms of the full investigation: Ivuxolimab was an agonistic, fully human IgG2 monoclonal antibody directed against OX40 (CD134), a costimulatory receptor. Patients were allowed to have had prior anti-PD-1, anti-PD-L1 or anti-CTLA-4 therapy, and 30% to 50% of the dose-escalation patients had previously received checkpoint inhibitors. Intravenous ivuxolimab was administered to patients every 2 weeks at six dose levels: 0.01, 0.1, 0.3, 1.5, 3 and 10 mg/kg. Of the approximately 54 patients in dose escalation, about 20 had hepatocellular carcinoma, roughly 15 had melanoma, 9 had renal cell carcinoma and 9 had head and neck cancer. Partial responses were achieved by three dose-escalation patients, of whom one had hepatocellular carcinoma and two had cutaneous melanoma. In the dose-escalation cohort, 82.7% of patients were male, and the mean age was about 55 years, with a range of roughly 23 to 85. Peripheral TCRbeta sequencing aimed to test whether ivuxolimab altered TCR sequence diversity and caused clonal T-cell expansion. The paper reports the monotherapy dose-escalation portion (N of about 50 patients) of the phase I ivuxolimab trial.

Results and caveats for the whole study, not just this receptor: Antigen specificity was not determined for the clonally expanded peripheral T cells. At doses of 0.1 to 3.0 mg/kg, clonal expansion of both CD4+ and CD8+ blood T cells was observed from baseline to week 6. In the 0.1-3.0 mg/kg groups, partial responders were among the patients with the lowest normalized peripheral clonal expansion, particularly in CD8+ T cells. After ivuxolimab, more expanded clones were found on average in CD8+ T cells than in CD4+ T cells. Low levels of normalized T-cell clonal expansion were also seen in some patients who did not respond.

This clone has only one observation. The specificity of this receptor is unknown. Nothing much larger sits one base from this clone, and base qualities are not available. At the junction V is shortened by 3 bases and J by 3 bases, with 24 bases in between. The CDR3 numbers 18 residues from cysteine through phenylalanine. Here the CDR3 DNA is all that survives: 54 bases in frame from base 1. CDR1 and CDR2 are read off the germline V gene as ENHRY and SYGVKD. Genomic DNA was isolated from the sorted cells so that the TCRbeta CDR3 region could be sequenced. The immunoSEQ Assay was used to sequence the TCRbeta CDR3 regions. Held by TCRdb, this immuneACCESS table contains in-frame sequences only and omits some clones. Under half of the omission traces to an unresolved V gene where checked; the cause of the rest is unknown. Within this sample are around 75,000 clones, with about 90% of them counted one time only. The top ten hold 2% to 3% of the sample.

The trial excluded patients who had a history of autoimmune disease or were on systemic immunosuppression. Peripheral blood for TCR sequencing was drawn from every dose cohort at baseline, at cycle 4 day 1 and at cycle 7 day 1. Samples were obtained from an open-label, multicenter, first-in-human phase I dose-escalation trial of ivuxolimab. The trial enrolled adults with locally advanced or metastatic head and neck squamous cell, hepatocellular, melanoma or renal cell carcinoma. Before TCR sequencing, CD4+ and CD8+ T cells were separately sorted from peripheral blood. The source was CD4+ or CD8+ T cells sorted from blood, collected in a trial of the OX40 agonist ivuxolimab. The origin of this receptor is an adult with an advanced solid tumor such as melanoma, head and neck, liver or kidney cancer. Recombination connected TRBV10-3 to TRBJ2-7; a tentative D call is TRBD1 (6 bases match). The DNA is TGTGCCATCAGTGACCACTGGGGGACACTCAAGGACCGCTACGAGCAGTACTTC. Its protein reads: CAISDHWGTLKDRYEQYF.